This is a list of T cell receptor beta chains from one sample in a study of cytomegalovirus exposure and HLA in healthy donors. TCRdb's copy holds only in-frame clones and misses some; the assay was immunoSEQ multiplex PCR. Among around 67,000 clones, about 60% were seen once, and the ten largest hold approximately 2.9%. Sequencing used PBMCs. The origin of the receptors is a woman aged 45-60 years in good health and CMV-seronegative. Both conserved end residues are part of each CDR3. A D gene is named only where the DNA matches it firmly. Clone sizes are given selectively: once, few, many, or a class where the clone is expanded.

j_gene: TRBJ2-6
d_gene: TRBD1
abundance: -
v_gene: TRBV15
CDR3aa: CATSSSPGQGAPGANVLTF
CDR3nt: TGTGCCACCAGCAGCAGTCCGGGACAGGGGGCCCCTGGGGCCAACGTCCTGACTTTC

j_gene: TRBJ2-2
d_gene: -
abundance: few
v_gene: TRBV15
CDR3aa: CVTSRVVGTTGLEELFF
CDR3nt: TGTGTCACCAGCAGAGTGGTAGGAACTACAGGGCTTGAGGAGCTGTTTTTT

j_gene: TRBJ1-1
d_gene: -
abundance: -
v_gene: TRBV4-1
CDR3aa: CASSTQQGLHTEAFF
CDR3nt: TGCGCCAGCAGCACCCAACAGGGATTACACACTGAAGCTTTCTTT

j_gene: TRBJ2-1
d_gene: -
abundance: -
v_gene: TRBV7-9
CDR3aa: CASSPAEGSRPSSYNEQFF
CDR3nt: TGTGCCAGCAGCCCAGCAGAAGGATCTCGTCCTAGCTCCTACAATGAGCAGTTCTTC

j_gene: TRBJ2-2
d_gene: -
abundance: -
v_gene: TRBV6-1
CDR3aa: CASRRELNTGELFF
CDR3nt: TGTGCCAGCCGACGGGAATTGAACACCGGGGAGCTGTTTTTT

j_gene: TRBJ2-3
d_gene: TRBD2
abundance: -
v_gene: TRBV5-1
CDR3aa: CASSSLAGSSTDTQYF
CDR3nt: TGCGCCAGCAGCTCCTTAGCGGGGTCTAGCACAGATACGCAGTATTTT

j_gene: TRBJ1-5
d_gene: -
abundance: -
v_gene: TRBV19
CDR3aa: CASSYDGSPGFQPQHF
CDR3nt: TGTGCCAGTAGTTATGACGGATCCCCAGGTTTTCAGCCCCAGCATTTT

j_gene: TRBJ2-7
d_gene: -
abundance: -
v_gene: TRBV9
CDR3aa: CASSPWPAYEQYF
CDR3nt: TGTGCCAGCAGCCCTTGGCCCGCCTACGAGCAGTACTTC

j_gene: TRBJ1-2
d_gene: -
abundance: once
v_gene: TRBV7-9
CDR3aa: CASSLAVDYGYTF
CDR3nt: TGTGCCAGCAGCTTAGCCGTAGACTATGGCTACACCTTC

j_gene: TRBJ2-7
d_gene: -
abundance: once
v_gene: TRBV5-4
CDR3aa: CASSLGGGDLSYEQYF
CDR3nt: TGTGCCAGCAGCTTGGGGGGCGGGGACCTCTCCTACGAGCAGTACTTC

j_gene: TRBJ1-3
d_gene: -
abundance: -
v_gene: TRBV10-3
CDR3aa: CAISEESAGNTIYF
CDR3nt: TGTGCCATCAGTGAGGAGAGCGCTGGAAACACCATATATTTT

j_gene: TRBJ2-3
d_gene: TRBD2
abundance: -
v_gene: TRBV7-2
CDR3aa: CASSLGAGGYTDTQYF
CDR3nt: TGTGCCAGCAGCTTAGGGGCGGGAGGGTACACAGATACGCAGTATTTT

j_gene: TRBJ2-3
d_gene: TRBD2
abundance: -
v_gene: TRBV28
CDR3aa: CASSLAGVWADTQYF
CDR3nt: TGTGCCAGCAGTTTAGCGGGAGTTTGGGCAGATACGCAGTATTTT

j_gene: TRBJ2-7
d_gene: TRBD2
abundance: -
v_gene: TRBV28
CDR3aa: CASSYGGSYEQYF
CDR3nt: TGTGCCAGCAGTTATGGCGGGAGTTACGAGCAGTACTTC

j_gene: TRBJ2-7
d_gene: -
abundance: -
v_gene: TRBV9
CDR3aa: CASSVSQGSPYEQYF
CDR3nt: TGTGCCAGCAGCGTCAGTCAGGGGTCGCCTTACGAGCAGTACTTC

j_gene: TRBJ2-4
d_gene: TRBD1
abundance: once
v_gene: TRBV6-6
CDR3aa: CASSPGTGNIQYF
CDR3nt: TGTGCCAGCAGTCCCGGGACAGGAAACATTCAGTACTTC

j_gene: TRBJ2-1
d_gene: TRBD2
abundance: -
v_gene: TRBV5-1
CDR3aa: CASSLRGEGDEQFF
CDR3nt: TGCGCCAGCAGCTTACGAGGGGAGGGCGATGAGCAGTTCTTC

j_gene: TRBJ1-4
d_gene: TRBD1
abundance: -
v_gene: TRBV9
CDR3aa: CASSPRQGWDEKLFF
CDR3nt: TGTGCCAGCAGCCCCCGACAGGGGTGGGATGAAAAACTGTTTTTT

j_gene: TRBJ2-1
d_gene: TRBD2
abundance: -
v_gene: TRBV7-6
CDR3aa: CASSETSGSFVEQFF
CDR3nt: TGTGCCAGCAGCGAAACTAGCGGGAGTTTCGTTGAGCAGTTCTTC

j_gene: TRBJ2-1
d_gene: -
abundance: -
v_gene: TRBV28
CDR3aa: CASSLYGAGVYDEQFF
CDR3nt: TGTGCCAGCAGTTTATACGGGGCAGGGGTTTATGATGAGCAGTTCTTC

j_gene: TRBJ2-3
d_gene: TRBD2
abundance: few
v_gene: TRBV9
CDR3aa: CASSTLASGGGDTQYF
CDR3nt: TGTGCCAGCAGCACCCTAGCTAGCGGAGGAGGAGATACGCAGTATTTT

j_gene: TRBJ2-5
d_gene: TRBD2
abundance: -
v_gene: TRBV5-1
CDR3aa: CASSLGSSGQETQYF
CDR3nt: TGCGCCAGCAGCTTGGGGTCTAGCGGGCAAGAGACCCAGTACTTC

j_gene: TRBJ2-7
d_gene: TRBD1
abundance: few
v_gene: TRBV4-1
CDR3aa: CASSPRSGTGVEQYF
CDR3nt: TGCGCCAGCAGTCCGAGGTCCGGGACAGGGGTCGAGCAGTACTTC

j_gene: TRBJ2-7
d_gene: TRBD2
abundance: -
v_gene: TRBV27
CDR3aa: CASSSSGSSYEQYF
CDR3nt: TGTGCCAGCAGTTCGAGCGGGAGCTCCTACGAGCAGTACTTC

j_gene: TRBJ2-7
d_gene: -
abundance: -
v_gene: TRBV5-1
CDR3aa: CASSSSPPYEQYF
CDR3nt: TGCGCCAGCAGCTCGAGCCCACCCTACGAGCAGTACTTC

j_gene: TRBJ1-2
d_gene: -
abundance: -
v_gene: TRBV30
CDR3aa: CALEPLARYGYTF
CDR3nt: TGTGCCTTGGAGCCACTTGCTAGATATGGCTACACCTTC

j_gene: TRBJ1-5
d_gene: -
abundance: -
v_gene: TRBV5-4
CDR3aa: CASSLGGDQPQHF
CDR3nt: TGTGCCAGCAGCTTGGGGGGGGATCAGCCCCAGCATTTT

j_gene: TRBJ1-2
d_gene: -
abundance: -
v_gene: TRBV28
CDR3aa: CASNSNPWDYGYTF
CDR3nt: TGTGCCAGCAACAGTAATCCTTGGGACTATGGCTACACCTTC

j_gene: TRBJ1-3
d_gene: TRBD1
abundance: few
v_gene: TRBV18
CDR3aa: CASSQGQISGNTIYF
CDR3nt: TGTGCCAGCTCACAGGGACAGATCTCTGGAAACACCATATATTTT

j_gene: TRBJ1-1
d_gene: -
abundance: -
v_gene: TRBV7-6
CDR3aa: CASSSLTGSGVAFF
CDR3nt: TGTGCCAGCAGCTCCTTGACGGGTTCGGGTGTCGCTTTCTTT

j_gene: TRBJ2-1
d_gene: -
abundance: -
v_gene: TRBV9
CDR3aa: CASSVVRIGAEQFF
CDR3nt: TGTGCCAGCAGCGTAGTGCGGATAGGTGCTGAGCAGTTCTTC

j_gene: TRBJ1-2
d_gene: -
abundance: -
v_gene: TRBV18
CDR3aa: CASSPQRDPAQGNYGYTF
CDR3nt: TGTGCCAGCTCACCTCAGCGGGACCCCGCCCAGGGGAACTATGGCTACACCTTC